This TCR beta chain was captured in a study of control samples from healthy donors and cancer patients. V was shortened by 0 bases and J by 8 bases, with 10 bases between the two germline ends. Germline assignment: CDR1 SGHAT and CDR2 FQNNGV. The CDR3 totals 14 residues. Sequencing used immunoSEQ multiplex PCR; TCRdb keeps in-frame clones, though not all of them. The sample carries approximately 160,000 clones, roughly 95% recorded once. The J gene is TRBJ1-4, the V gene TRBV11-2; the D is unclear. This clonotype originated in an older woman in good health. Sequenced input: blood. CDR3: CASSLDQAAEKLFF. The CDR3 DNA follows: TGTGCCAGCAGCTTAGATCAAGCAGCAGAAAAACTGTTTTTT.